This T cell receptor beta chain was identified during a study of blood T cell repertoires in COVID-19. Study-wide background: Samples of COVID-19 (acute and convalescent) were obtained from the United States, Italy and Spain. T cells, B-cell-depleted T cells, or PBMCs provided the cDNA or gDNA that served as material.

In germline, CDR1 is MGHRA, CDR2 YSYEKL. The CDR3 spans 13 residues. In the study's own analysis: Researchers report that nucleated cell counts were estimated from reference gene primer amplification. The data were produced by immunoSEQ multiplex PCR, yet TCRdb's version contains in-frame clones alone and is incomplete. For V, J and clone size, that table is used; D and trimming come from the DNA. The table has around 60,000 clones, 65% to 90% seen once. About this clone itself: Germline and junction disagree at one end, which may indicate a read error.

The specimen was peripheral blood. The chain links TRBV4-1 to TRBJ1-1; D possibly corresponds to TRBD1 (5 bases). The receptor comes from a man aged 50 to 60 with COVID-19, enrolled during active disease. The DNA of the CDR3 is TGCGCCCGCAGTGGGGGGGGGTTCACTGAAGCTTTCTTT. Its translation: CARSGGGFTEAFF.